What follows is one T cell receptor (beta chain) and its context. Its antigen is unidentified. The data derive from a study of T cell responses to AZD1222 COVID-19 vaccine. Notes on the study in general: In all cases, repertoires were sampled only after the peak T cell response. Clonal diversity may have been underestimated in mostly white British donors. Among vaccine-associated CD4 TCRs, coverage spanned spike, with dominance at 160-218 and 743-854. Nearly half of spike-specific TCRs reportedly target unmutated variant regions.

Using immunoSEQ multiplex PCR, the repertoire was profiled, and TCRdb retains in-frame clones only, with some absent. The sample holds 90,000 to 130,000 clones, 80% to 85% seen once. This CDR3 spans 13 amino acids. Germline CDR1 reads SNHLY; CDR2 reads FYNNEI. V was shortened by 2 bases and J by 7 bases, with 12 bases between the two germline ends. This specimen consisted of peripheral blood, obtained on day 0 of AZD1222 vaccination. The chain has TRBV2 and TRBJ2-7; D ambiguous. The TCR originated in an adult in good health. The CDR3 sequence: CASSELEGEEQYF. The CDR3 DNA reads as TGTGCCAGCAGTGAACTCGAAGGTGAGGAGCAGTACTTC. The full variable domain, rest sourced from reference TRBV2 and TRBJ2-7, is EPEVTQTPSHQVTQMGQEVILRCVPISNHLYFYWYRQILGQKVEFLVSFYNNEISEKSEIFDDQFSVERPDGSNFTLKIRSTKLEDSAMYFCASSELEGEEQYFGPGTRLTVT.